These 31 T cell receptor beta chains were sequenced from one sample in a study of shared clonotypes between healthy human individuals. Assay: immunoSEQ multiplex PCR; the TCRdb copy retains only in-frame clones and omits some. This sample has over a million clones, with about 75% found just once. Sequencing used memory CD4+ T cells sorted from blood. This sample's subset: CD45RA-negative fraction. Source of these receptors: a man aged 18 to 29 in good health.

In this sample, this clone turned up a few times. The rearrangement joins TRBV27 to TRBJ1-2; D is unresolved. With 4 bases removed from V and 5 bases from J, the gap between germline ends came to 14 bases. Germline-derived CDR1 and CDR2 are MNHEY and SMNVEV (reference sequence). This CDR3 region has 14 residues. The CDR3 spells CASSSRPEIYGYTF. CDR3 DNA: TGTGCCAGCAGTTCAAGGCCTGAGATTTATGGCTACACCTTC.

The rearrangement links TRBV19 to TRBJ1-2, with D tentatively TRBD1 (6 bases). V lost 0 bases, J lost 1 base, and 15 bases lay in between. Germline V gene lookup returns CDR1 LNHDA and CDR2 SQIVND (reference sequence). The CDR3 has 17 amino acids. Written as DNA, the CDR3 is TGTGCCAGTAGTATAGATACGGGACACTTTTTTAACTATGGCTACACCTTC. This translates into CASSIDTGHFFNYGYTF.

The rearrangement uses TRBV19 and TRBJ2-2; perhaps TRBD2 as D (6 bases). CDR1 and CDR2 (germline): LNHDA, SQIVND (reference sequence). This CDR3 is built from 17 residues. Trimming left V 6 bases short and J 4 bases short, with 21 bases between. This CDR3 is CASSLSIERAATGELFF. The CDR3 region has the DNA TGTGCCAGTAGCTTATCGATCGAGCGGGCGGCCACCGGGGAGCTGTTTTTT.

The rearrangement uses TRBV11-2 and TRBJ1-1; D not certain. CDR1 is SGHAT and CDR2 is FQNNGV in the germline V gene. CDR3 length equals 13 residues. The V and J ends lost 1 base and 11 bases respectively, with 14 bases between them. CDR3 bases: TGTGCCAGCAGCTTAGGTGGGGTCGGGAGGGCTTTCTTT. It is translated as CASSLGGVGRAFF.

This chain links TRBV7-2 with TRBJ1-1; D not resolved. This CDR3 is 14 amino acids long. Germline lookup yields CDR1 SGHTA and CDR2 FQGNSA. Trimming took off 5 bases at V and 2 bases at J, with 12 bases between the two ends. Here the CDR3 reads CASSPRNSNTEAFF. CDR3 nucleotide sequence: TGTGCCAGCAGCCCAAGGAATTCAAACACTGAAGCTTTCTTT.

The chain has TRBV7-2 and TRBJ1-2; no reliable D call. V was cut by 4 bases and J by 4 bases, with 10 bases left in between. The CDR3 covers 13 residues. The germline V gene has CDR1 SGHTA and CDR2 FQGNSA. The CDR3 bases are TGTGCCAGCAGCTCGGGATTAATCTATGGCTACACCTTC. Translating it yields CASSSGLIYGYTF.

This chain connects TRBV18 to TRBJ1-5; D is uncertain. This CDR3 spans 16 amino acids. Germline V gene data show CDR1 as KGHSH and CDR2 as LQKENI. V was trimmed by 5 bases and J by 0 bases, leaving 14 bases between them. Written as DNA, the CDR3 is TGTGCCAGCTCATCAGACGGCGGTCGTAGCAATCAGCCCCAGCATTTT. It codes for CASSSDGGRSNQPQHF.

The gene calls are TRBV6-5 and TRBJ1-4; D may be TRBD1 (5 bases). The CDR3 extends over 14 amino acids. CDR1 and CDR2 (germline): MNHEY, SVGAGI. Trimming pared 7 bases from V and 12 bases from J, leaving 21 bases between. The CDR3 loop is CASTLLRGTGELFF. The CDR3 DNA sequence: TGTGCCAGCACCCTTCTAAGAGGGACGGGTGAACTGTTTTTT.

The J gene is TRBJ1-3, the V gene TRBV18, with D perhaps matching TRBD1 (6 bases). From germline, CDR1 is KGHSH and CDR2 LQKENI. V was cut by 6 bases and J by 0 bases, with 12 bases left in between. The CDR3 covers 15 residues. The CDR3 loop reads CASSEGGRSGNTIYF. DNA of the CDR3: TGTGCCAGCTCTGAAGGGGGACGCTCTGGAAACACCATATATTTT.

To note about this clone: The sample carries other DNA sequences with the same CDR3. The chain employs TRBV7-2 and TRBJ2-7; 8 bases agree with TRBD2. V shed 2 bases, J shed 0 bases, and the junction held 3 bases outside the gene matches. There are 15 residues in the CDR3. Germline CDR1 SGHTA, CDR2 FQGNSA. The CDR3 here is CASSLRGGSSYEQYF. Written as DNA, the CDR3 is TGTGCCAGCAGCTTACGGGGGGGGAGCTCCTACGAGCAGTACTTC.

This chain links TRBV5-1 with TRBJ2-7; 8 bases map to TRBD2. Trimming removed 4 bases from V and 1 base from J; junction bases left unmatched: 16. CDR1 and CDR2 from the germline V gene are SGHRS and YFSETQ. CDR3 length: 18 residues. Here the CDR3 reads CASSPEGGGRLVSYEQYF. The CDR3 nucleotides are TGCGCCAGCAGCCCTGAGGGGGGCGGGAGGCTTGTTTCCTACGAGCAGTACTTC.

The chain links TRBV30 to TRBJ2-3; a possible D gene is TRBD1 (5 bases). Germline V gene lookup returns CDR1 GTSNPN and CDR2 SVGIG (reference sequence). V gave up 3 bases and J gave up 2 bases, with 18 bases separating them. The CDR3 has 16 amino acids. The CDR3 DNA is TGTGCCTGGAGGGATACGACAGCTCCATACACAGATACGCAGTATTTT. Its protein product is CAWRDTTAPYTDTQYF.

V usage is TRBV5-6 and J usage is TRBJ2-1; D unclear. The V end lost 4 bases, the J end lost 8 bases, and 7 bases lay between the germline ends. The V gene's germline CDR1 is SGHDT and CDR2 YYEEEE. CDR3 length equals 11 residues. This CDR3 reads CASSLWDEQFF. CDR3 coding DNA: TGTGCCAGCAGCCTCTGGGATGAGCAGTTCTTC.

The chain has TRBV30 and TRBJ1-1; D perhaps matches TRBD1 (5 bases). This CDR3 is built from 14 residues. V was clipped by 2 bases and J by 2 bases, with 12 bases between them. Looked up from germline, CDR1 is GTSNPN and CDR2 is SVGIG (reference sequence). The CDR3 reads CAWSPGRKNTEAFF. The CDR3 DNA sequence: TGTGCCTGGAGTCCGGGACGGAAAAACACTGAAGCTTTCTTT.

This clone was seen more than once but under ten times. This rearrangement joins TRBV14 to TRBJ2-7; D gene unclear. The length of the CDR3 is 14 residues. Between the trimmed V and J ends, which lost 0 bases and 3 bases, there was a span of 9 bases. Germline V gene lookup returns CDR1 SGHDN and CDR2 FVKESK. The CDR3, as DNA: TGTGCCAGCAGCCAAGATAATCGCTTCTACGAGCAGTACTTC. This translates into CASSQDNRFYEQYF.

This sequence joins TRBV5-1 and TRBJ2-2; tentatively, D is TRBD1 (6 bases). There are 14 residues in the CDR3. V was shortened by 4 bases and J by 4 bases, with 11 bases between the two germline ends. Per the germline V gene, CDR1 is SGHRS and CDR2 is YFSETQ. The CDR3 loop reads CASSRDTGTGELFF. In DNA form, the CDR3 reads TGCGCCAGCAGCAGGGACACGGGCACCGGGGAGCTGTTTTTT.

The chain is built from TRBV6-5 and TRBJ2-7, with unresolved D. CDR3 size: 15 residues. Germline loops: CDR1 MNHEY, CDR2 SVGAGI. V lost 5 bases, J lost 0 bases, and 14 bases lay in between. For the CDR3, the DNA is TGTGCCAGCAGTCGGAAATCTTGGGACTCCTACGAGCAGTACTTC. Protein sequence: CASSRKSWDSYEQYF.

The chain combines TRBV5-1 with TRBJ2-1; unclear D gene. Trimming removed 1 base from V and 8 bases from J, with 10 bases in between. This CDR3 has 13 residues. Germline CDR1 reads SGHRS; CDR2 reads YFSETQ. For the CDR3, the DNA is TGCGCCAGCAGCTTGTTGTTGGGGTATGAGCAGTTCTTC. Translation: CASSLLLGYEQFF. The complete variable domain, with remaining parts taken from reference TRBV5-1 and TRBJ2-1, reads KAGVTQTPRYLIKTRGQQVTLSCSPISGHRSVSWYQQTPGQGLQFLFEYFSETQRNKGNFPGRFSGRQFSNSRSEMNVSTLELGDSALYLCASSLLLGYEQFFGPGTRLTVL.

The J gene is TRBJ2-3, the V gene TRBV6-6, with 10 bases lining up with TRBD1. V lost 7 bases and J lost 4; bases outside the gene matches: 5. Germline V gene lookup returns CDR1 MNHNY and CDR2 SVGAGI (reference sequence). This CDR3 comprises 14 residues. CDR3 sequence: CASTGQGGADTQYF. The CDR3, as DNA: TGTGCCAGCACCGGACAGGGGGGGGCAGATACGCAGTATTTT.

The chain is built from TRBV19 and TRBJ1-3, with a tentative D call TRBD1 (5 bases). V gave up 7 bases and J gave up 0 bases, with 16 bases separating them. This CDR3 is built from 16 residues. Looked up from germline, CDR1 is LNHDA and CDR2 is SQIVND (reference sequence). The CDR3 loop is CASTLRGVLSGNTIYF. The CDR3 DNA reads as TGTGCCAGTACTCTGAGAGGGGTCCTCTCTGGAAACACCATATATTTT.

The chain carries TRBV5-4 and TRBJ1-6; 9 bases map to TRBD1. The CDR3 covers 15 residues. Germline V gives CDR1 SGHNT, CDR2 YYREEE (reference sequence). V lost 4 bases, J lost 5 bases, and 4 bases stayed unmatched. The CDR3 protein is CASSVGQGNNSPLHF. The CDR3 DNA sequence: TGTGCCAGCAGCGTGGGACAGGGAAATAATTCACCCCTCCACTTT.

Note on this clone: Within the sample, other DNA sequences also encode this same CDR3. The V gene is TRBV10-1, the J gene TRBJ1-1, with 7 positions matching TRBD1. This CDR3 is 14 amino acids long. J was trimmed by 3 bases and V by 3 bases; bases with no gene match: 4. Germline assignment: CDR1 WNHNN and CDR2 SYGVQD (reference sequence). The CDR3 region has the DNA TGCGCCAGCAGTGAAGGGGGCCGGGACACTGAAGCTTTCTTT. Its translation is CASSEGGRDTEAFF.

The chain employs TRBV2 and TRBJ2-3; possibly TRBD1 for D (5 bases). Germline CDR1 and CDR2: SNHLY and FYNNEI. The CDR3 consists of 16 residues. The germline V and J ends were trimmed by 7 bases and 5 bases, with 22 bases remaining between them. CDR3 protein: CASNEPPGWGRDTQYF. The CDR3 coding sequence is TGTGCCAGCAACGAGCCCCCCGGGTGGGGCCGAGATACGCAGTATTTT.

The V call is TRBV30, the J call TRBJ1-1, with D unresolved. This CDR3 is 12 amino acids long. Germline V gene data show CDR1 as GTSNPN and CDR2 as SVGIG (reference sequence). V lost 4 bases and J lost 1, with 7 bases in between. In DNA form, the CDR3 reads TGTGCCTGGAACATCGCGAACACTGAAGCTTTCTTT. It yields the protein CAWNIANTEAFF.

This rearrangement joins TRBV5-6 to TRBJ1-5; D possibly corresponds to TRBD1 (6 bases). This CDR3 has 16 amino acids. Germline assignment: CDR1 SGHDT and CDR2 YYEEEE. V was shortened by 4 bases and J by 3 bases, with 17 bases between the two germline ends. Here the CDR3 DNA reads TGTGCCAGCAGCAACGGCCGGACAGTGAACAATCAGCCCCAGCATTTT. It encodes CASSNGRTVNNQPQHF.

J is TRBJ1-5 and V is TRBV18, with TRBD1 matching 9 bases. Germline V gene lookup returns CDR1 KGHSH and CDR2 LQKENI. V trimming: 3 bases; J trimming: 4 bases; junction bases outside the gene matches: 4. The CDR3 contains 15 residues. This CDR3 is CASSPRQGENQPQHF. The CDR3 bases are TGTGCCAGCTCACCCAGACAGGGGGAGAATCAGCCCCAGCATTTT.

The gene calls are TRBV9 and TRBJ2-7; 12 bases are a match to TRBD2. Germline V gene sequence: CDR1 SGDLS, CDR2 YYNGEE. The V and J ends lost 0 bases and 1 base, in that order; junction bases with no gene match: 2. CDR3 length: 16 residues. CDR3 nucleotides: TGTGCCAGCAGCGTAGGACTAGCGGGAGATTCCTACGAGCAGTACTTC. This translates into CASSVGLAGDSYEQYF.

The CDR3 nucleotides are TGCGCCAGCAGCCAAGGGCAGGGGGCAGGCGAGCAGTACTTC. Its translation: CASSQGQGAGEQYF. The chain uses TRBV4-1 and TRBJ2-7, with 8 bases matching TRBD1. This CDR3 contains 14 residues. The germline V gene has CDR1 MGHRA and CDR2 YSYEKL. V dropped 1 base and J dropped 6; count of bases not matched to a gene: 5.

This clone was counted once. V is TRBV11-2 and J is TRBJ2-3; 8 bases map to TRBD2. The CDR3 runs 13 residues. The V segment lost 6 bases and the J segment 6 bases; nucleotides outside the gene matches: 5. CDR1 SGHAT and CDR2 FQNNGV come from the germline V gene. CDR3 in DNA: TGTGCCAGCAGGATTCCTAGCGGGGATACGCAGTATTTT. Encoded protein: CASRIPSGDTQYF.

This rearrangement joins TRBV2 to TRBJ2-1, with TRBD2 matching over 7 bases. Germline V gene data show CDR1 as SNHLY and CDR2 as FYNNEI. Germline trimming cut 2 bases from V and 8 bases from J; bases unmatched to any gene: 9. The CDR3 extends over 15 amino acids. CDR3 residues: CASSERREGSDEQFF. For the CDR3, the DNA is TGTGCCAGCAGTGAAAGGAGGGAGGGGTCCGATGAGCAGTTCTTC.

CDR3 coding DNA: TGTGCCAGCACCTCGGGCTCATCCACCTACGAGCAGTACTTC. Protein: CASTSGSSTYEQYF. The chain combines TRBV5-4 with TRBJ2-7; D is unresolved. The CDR3 extends over 14 amino acids. Trimming left V 6 bases short and J 2 bases short, with 15 bases between. Germline V gene data show CDR1 as SGHNT and CDR2 as YYREEE (reference sequence).